This T cell receptor (beta chain) was sequenced during a study of cytomegalovirus exposure and HLA in healthy donors. Vbeta (60) and Jbeta (13) primers were used in the PCR. Generated by immunoSEQ multiplex PCR, the TCRdb table keeps only in-frame clones and is missing some. This sample carries around 300,000 clones, roughly 86% of them seen once, and the ten largest clones take about 2%. CDR1 and CDR2 (germline): KGHSH, LQKENI. J gave up 5 bases and V 6 bases, and 6 bases lay outside the gene matches. The CDR3 consists of 13 residues. This clone was observed a few times. Material: PBMCs. The V gene is TRBV18, the J gene TRBJ2-7; TRBD1 agrees at 8 bases. The clonotype originates from a woman between 40 and 50 years old in good health and CMV-seropositive. CDR3 nucleotides: TGTGCCAGCTCCCTGACAGGGGTAAACGAGCAGTACTTC. It yields the protein CASSLTGVNEQYF. The variable domain in full, completed from reference TRBV18 and TRBJ2-7, reads NAGVMQNPRHLVRRRGQEARLRCSPMKGHSHVYWYRQLPEEGLKFMVYLQKENIIDESGMPKERFSAEFPKEGPSILRIQQVVRGDSAAYFCASSLTGVNEQYFGPGTRLTVT.